This entry lists 17 T cell receptor beta chains sequenced from one sample in a study of blood T cell repertoires in COVID-19. Assay used: immunoSEQ multiplex PCR; TCRdb lists only in-frame clones, some missing. This sample has about 260,000 clones; 88% occur once, and the top ten carry approximately 3.7%. Material: peripheral blood. Every receptor here comes from a man aged 55 to 69 who had recovered from COVID-19.

This chain joins TRBV10-1 and TRBJ2-3; possible D gene TRBD1, 5 bases. Trimming pared 0 bases from V and 0 bases from J, leaving 10 bases between. In germline, CDR1 is WNHNN, CDR2 SYGVQD (reference sequence). This CDR3 is built from 16 residues. The CDR3 nucleotides read TGCGCCAGCAGTGAGTCGAATGGGGCTAGCACAGATACGCAGTATTTT. The encoded protein is CASSESNGASTDTQYF.

This chain links TRBV11-2 with TRBJ2-3; D ambiguous. CDR1 is SGHAT and CDR2 is FQNNGV in the germline V gene. Trimming removed 5 bases at V and 3 bases at J, with 6 bases between. The CDR3 has 12 residues. CDR3 residues: CASSILTDTQYF. The CDR3 nucleotides are TGTGCCAGCAGCATCTTGACAGATACGCAGTATTTT. Variable domain in full (rest from reference TRBV11-2 and TRBJ2-3): EAGVAQSPRYKIIEKRQSVAFWCNPISGHATLYWYQQILGQGPKLLIQFQNNGVVDDSQLPKDRFSAERLKGVDSTLKIQPAKLEDSAVYLCASSILTDTQYFGPGTRLTVL.

This rearrangement joins TRBV6-6 to TRBJ1-2, with TRBD1 matching 9 bases. Germline lookup yields CDR1 MNHNY and CDR2 SVGAGI (reference sequence). This CDR3 contains 13 residues. Germline trimming cut 6 bases from V and 6 bases from J; bases unmatched to any gene: 5. In nucleotides, the CDR3 is TGTGCCAGCAGGACAGGGGGGTACAATGGCTACACCTTC. Protein: CASRTGGYNGYTF.

This chain joins TRBV7-9 and TRBJ1-6, with TRBD1 matching over 7 bases. The trim removed 1 base at V and 7 bases at J, leaving 7 bases unmatched. The CDR3 length is 16 residues. In germline, CDR1 is SEHNR, CDR2 FQNEAQ (reference sequence). CDR3: CASSLVQGGYNSPLHF. The CDR3 DNA reads as TGTGCCAGCAGCTTAGTTCAAGGGGGCTACAATTCACCCCTCCACTTT.

This clone has ten or more counts. The chain links TRBV2 to TRBJ1-6; the D gene is possibly TRBD1 (5 bases). Germline loops: CDR1 SNHLY, CDR2 FYNNEI. V was pared by 0 bases and J by 2 bases, with 8 bases between. The CDR3 is 16 amino acids. The CDR3: CASSEAGGTYNSPLHF. For the CDR3, the DNA is TGTGCCAGCAGTGAAGCGGGGGGAACCTATAATTCACCCCTCCACTTT.

The chain joins TRBV3-1 (or the pseudogene TRBV3-2) to TRBJ2-6, with D possibly being TRBD1 (6 bases). The CDR3 is made up of 19 amino acids. Germline V gene sequence: CDR1 LGHDT, CDR2 YNNKEL (reference sequence). With 0 bases removed from V and 3 bases from J, the gap between germline ends came to 18 bases. The CDR3 sequence is CASSQEKQGAPVGANVLTF. As DNA, the CDR3 is TGTGCCAGCAGCCAAGAGAAACAGGGCGCCCCGGTTGGGGCCAACGTCCTGACTTTC.

This chain links TRBV9 with TRBJ2-3; TRBD2 matches 10 bases. The CDR3 extends over 16 amino acids. Looked up from germline, CDR1 is SGDLS and CDR2 is YYNGEE. V was pared by 4 bases and J by 0 bases, with 5 bases of the junction left unmatched. CDR3 nucleotide sequence: TGTGCCAGCAGCAGTAGCGGGGGGTCTAGCACAGATACGCAGTATTTT. Its protein is CASSSSGGSSTDTQYF. Based on the CDR3 plus reference TRBV9 and TRBJ2-3, the full variable domain is DSGVTQTPKHLITATGQRVTLRCSPRSGDLSVYWYQQSLDQGLQFLIQYYNGEERAKGNILERFSAQQFPDLHSELNLSSLELGDSALYFCASSSSGGSSTDTQYFGPGTRLTVL.

V usage is TRBV5-1 and J usage is TRBJ2-7; TRBD1 aligns across 10 bases. In germline, CDR1 is SGHRS, CDR2 YFSETQ. V lost 4 bases to trimming and J lost 7 bases; unmatched junction nucleotides: 11. The CDR3 sequence is 15 residues long. Here the CDR3 DNA reads TGCGCCAGCAGCGGAGGGGACAGGGGAGCCGAAGAGCAGTACTTC. Amino acid sequence: CASSGGDRGAEEQYF.

The chain uses TRBV6-5 and TRBJ1-6, with 7 positions matching TRBD1. V was pared by 4 bases and J by 7 bases, with 7 bases of the junction left unmatched. Germline V CDR1 and CDR2: MNHEY, SVGAGI. CDR3 size: 15 residues. CDR3 region: CASSSQGEINSPLHF. The DNA of the CDR3 is TGTGCCAGCAGTTCCCAGGGGGAGATAAATTCACCCCTCCACTTT.

The V and J genes are TRBV25-1 and TRBJ2-3; D may be TRBD2 (6 bases). This CDR3 region has 16 residues. Germline V gene sequence: CDR1 MGHDK, CDR2 SYGVNS. V lost 5 bases and J 2 bases, leaving 17 bases between the germline ends. CDR3 sequence (DNA): TGTGCCAGCAGTCGCACCGGGACTCCTTACACAGATACGCAGTATTTT. This translates into CASSRTGTPYTDTQYF. Using reference TRBV25-1 and TRBJ2-3 for the parts outside the CDR3, the full variable domain is EADIYQTPRYLVIGTGKKITLECSQTMGHDKMYWYQQDPGMELHLIHYSYGVNSTEKGDLSSESTVSRIRTEHFPLTLESARPSHTSQYLCASSRTGTPYTDTQYFGPGTRLTVL.

CDR3 nucleotide sequence: TGTGCCAGCAGTGTGGAACAGGGGGGAATCTATGGCTACACCTTC. It is translated as CASSVEQGGIYGYTF. The chain carries TRBV6-4 and TRBJ1-2; 8 bases match TRBD1. This CDR3 is built from 15 residues. The germline V gene has CDR1 MRHNA and CDR2 SNTAGT. V shed 4 bases and J 4 bases; nucleotides not matched to a gene: 8.

The chain carries TRBV25-1 and TRBJ2-1; D possibly corresponds to TRBD1 (6 bases). Trimming stripped 2 bases from V and 6 bases from J, with 14 bases between. CDR1 MGHDK and CDR2 SYGVNS come from the germline V gene. The CDR3 runs 15 residues. The CDR3 region has the DNA TGTGCCAGCAGTGAAACCGGGACAAAGGCCAATGAGCAGTTCTTC. Encoded protein: CASSETGTKANEQFF.

In its sample, this clone was seen a few times. The chain links TRBV19 to TRBJ1-5; D might be TRBD1 (6 bases). The CDR3 is made up of 15 amino acids. The ends were cut back, 6 bases at V and 6 bases at J, with 18 bases in the middle. Germline V gives CDR1 LNHDA, CDR2 SQIVND (reference sequence). Here the CDR3 reads CASRRSGADGQPQHF. CDR3 coding DNA: TGTGCCAGTAGGAGATCAGGGGCGGACGGTCAGCCCCAGCATTTT.

This chain joins TRBV5-1 and TRBJ1-1; D unclear. Germline assignment: CDR1 SGHRS and CDR2 YFSETQ. V gave up 5 bases and J gave up 1 base, with 12 bases separating them. The CDR3 length is 14 residues. Here the CDR3 reads CASRQQLANTEAFF. The CDR3 nucleotides are TGCGCCAGCAGACAACAGTTGGCGAACACTGAAGCTTTCTTT.

V gene TRBV3-1 (or the pseudogene TRBV3-2) combines with J gene TRBJ1-2; possibly TRBD1 for D (6 bases). Germline CDR1 reads LGHDT; CDR2 reads YNNKEL (reference sequence). V shed 6 bases and J shed 7 bases, with 15 bases lying between them. The CDR3 is 13 residues long. The CDR3 sequence is CASSNTGNGGYTF. Here the CDR3 DNA reads TGTGCCAGCAGTAACACAGGGAACGGTGGCTACACCTTC.

The chain uses TRBV5-1 and TRBJ1-4; tentatively, D is TRBD1 (5 bases). The CDR3 is made up of 14 amino acids. Germline CDR1 and CDR2: SGHRS and YFSETQ. Trimming left V 4 bases short and J 5 bases short, with 12 bases between. CDR3 nucleotide sequence: TGCGCCAGCAGCACGGCAGGGATGAATGAAAAACTGTTTTTT. Its translation is CASSTAGMNEKLFF.

The chain employs TRBV19 and TRBJ1-1, with D perhaps matching TRBD1 (6 bases). This CDR3 spans 15 amino acids. In germline, CDR1 is LNHDA, CDR2 SQIVND (reference sequence). V lost 6 bases, J lost 3 bases, and 17 bases lay in between. CDR3 coding DNA: TGTGCCAGTAGACGGGAGGGGGATTGGCACACTGAAGCTTTCTTT. Translation gives CASRREGDWHTEAFF.